The entry below gives a single TCR beta chain sequence along with its context. Its antigen is unknown. Per-base quality was not reported, and no clone a single base away is much larger than it. This record comes from a study of T cell responses to AZD1222 COVID-19 vaccine (dated by TCRdb to about 2021). For the study in its entirety: A total of 233 trial participants underwent TCR sequencing, of whom some 210 received two doses of AZD1222 and some 25 received two doses of the MenACWY control vaccine. Trial participants were enrolled by age into subgroups of 18-55, 56-69 and 70-plus years, and roughly 150, 30 and 60 TCR-sequenced participants, respectively, were included in these subgroups.

According to the study, the label for this sample's time point signals: about 28 days (+/-7) after the second vaccine dose. Because spike-specific TCR depth and breadth did not differ between the two schedules, AZD1222 recipients who got a second dose at roughly 4 weeks were pooled with those who got a second dose at roughly 12 weeks. Vaccinee samples were obtained from the UK trials COV001 and COV002, which included a single-blind randomized controlled phase 2/3 trial of AZD1222 (ChAdOx1 nCoV-19) in healthy adults. For TCRbeta chain sequencing, PBMC samples were collected from trial participants at day 0 and at day 28 after the second dose. The CDR3 measures 15 amino acids from cysteine to phenylalanine. Of the read, only the CDR3 DNA is kept; its 45 bases are in frame from base 1. Cut back by 6 bases and 7 bases, the V and J ends lie 18 bases apart. Reading the germline V gene gives CDR1 MNHEY and CDR2 SVGAGI.

What the study reported, not specific to this receptor: Because no samples from the day 14 peak response were available, repertoires could be characterized only after the peak T cell response. The 56-69-year group was small, and its depth increase did not reach significance, likely because of low power. Participants were mostly white British and included more females than males, and it was suggested by the authors that clonal diversity may have been underestimated. The vaccine-associated CD4 TCRs covered the entire spike protein, and the dominant responses fell in regions 160-218 and 743-854. Conclusions about previously exposed vaccinees are limited, since just a handful of AZD1222 recipients were seropositive for SARS-CoV-2 at baseline. Reportedly, almost half of the unique spike-specific TCRs recognized epitopes lying outside the regions that are mutated in the B.1.351 and B.1.1.7 variants. After two AZD1222 doses, both the breadth and the depth of spike-specific TCRs were significantly higher than at day 0 and than in MenACWY recipients.

The CDR3 regions of human TCRbeta chains were subjected to immunosequencing. Concerning the study's data processing: Repertoire TCRs were matched against a reference library of SARS-CoV-2-specific TCRs generated with the MIRA antigen-specificity platform. Breadth meant the fraction of unique TCRs that were SARS-CoV-2-associated, whereas depth meant the fraction of total T cells that were SARS-CoV-2-associated. Using the MIRA data, every spike-specific TCR was mapped to the spike region that the TCR reacted to and assigned to either a CD4 or a CD8 class. Log10-transformed breadth and depth values were compared by one-way ANOVA with Sidak's multiple comparisons tests. TCRdb's version of the immuneACCESS table is confined to in-frame rearrangements and falls short of the full clone set. An unresolved V gene accounts for under half of the shortfall where checked; the remainder is of unknown origin. V and J calls and clone size are copied from that table; D and trimming were computed from the DNA. For this sample there are around 190,000 clones; around nine tenths appear just once. In total, the top ten clones hold around a tenth of the sample.

The clonotype was recovered from an adult who received the AZD1222 COVID-19 vaccine. The chain is made from TRBV6-5 and TRBJ2-2; perhaps TRBD2 is the D gene, with 5 bases matching. The material was peripheral blood, obtained 28 days after the second AZD1222 dose. The bases read TGTGCCAGCAGAACCCACGGGGTCTCAGACGGGGAGCTGTTTTTT. The resulting protein is CASRTHGVSDGELFF.